This TCR beta chain was identified during a study of neurological immune-mediated disorders. This clonotype has a count of ten or more. The target antigen is unknown. Study-wide findings and caveats: The greatest TCR clonal expansion occurred in HTLV-1-associated myelopathy and the least in multiple sclerosis, which fell below healthy controls.

From 15-18 subjects, each sequencing run yielded over 170 million TCR-beta sequences. TCRdb re-called the 5' RACE reads with MiXCR, one entry per CDR3 protein. The data hold more than 15,000 distinct CDR3 sequences, with approximately 12% observed a single time. Sorted libraries used some 1 million CD4+ or CD8+ T cells. Material: CD8+ T cells from blood. This TCR came from a woman aged 45-65 years in good health.

CDR3 protein: CSARDQSFPSGSYNSPLHF. CDR3 nucleotides: TGCAGTGCTAGAGATCAGTCATTCCCGTCGGGGTCCTATAATTCACCCCTCCACTTT. The chain couples TRBV20-1 to TRBJ1-6; D not resolved. The CDR3 runs 19 residues. V dropped 0 bases and J dropped 1 base, with 19 bases sitting between them. Germline lookup yields CDR1 DFQATT and CDR2 SNEGSKA (reference sequence).